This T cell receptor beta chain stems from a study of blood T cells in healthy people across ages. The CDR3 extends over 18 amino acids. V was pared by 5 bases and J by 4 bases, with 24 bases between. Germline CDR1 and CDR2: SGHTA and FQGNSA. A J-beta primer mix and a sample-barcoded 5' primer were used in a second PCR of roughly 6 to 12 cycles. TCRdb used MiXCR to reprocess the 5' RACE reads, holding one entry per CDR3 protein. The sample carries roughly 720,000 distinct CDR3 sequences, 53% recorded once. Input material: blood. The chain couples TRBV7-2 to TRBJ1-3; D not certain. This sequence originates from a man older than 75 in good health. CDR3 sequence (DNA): TGTGCCAGCAGCCTTAGGGCCCGTGGACCTCGAGGGGGAAACACCATATATTTT. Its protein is CASSLRARGPRGGNTIYF.